Listed here is a single T cell receptor beta chain. The data are from a study of blood T cell repertoires in COVID-19. Turning to the study itself: Both acute and convalescent COVID-19 samples were obtained from the United States, Italy and Spain. PBMCs, B-cell-depleted T cells, or T cells provided the cDNA or gDNA that made up the material.

Those enrolled, adults aged about 18 to 95 years, came from some 25 US areas. Assignment of participants to cohorts was predicated upon participant-reported clinical history. The table came from immunoSEQ multiplex PCR; TCRdb's copy has only in-frame clones and leaves some out. The data hold about 320,000 clones, with roughly 90% observed a single time. The V gene's germline CDR1 is MNHEY and CDR2 SMNVEV (reference sequence). The CDR3 has 17 amino acids. J gave up 4 bases and V 3 bases, and 10 bases lay outside the gene matches. V is TRBV27 and J is TRBJ2-3, with 10 bases that match TRBD2. The sample comprised PBMCs or T cells enriched from blood (not recorded which). The source of this sequence is a man between 60 and 75 years old who had recovered from COVID-19. The CDR3 sequence: CASSLIPGLAESDTQYF. The DNA of the CDR3 is TGTGCCAGCAGTTTGATCCCCGGACTAGCGGAATCAGATACGCAGTATTTT.